The rows below give T cell receptor beta chains drawn from one sample of a study of blood T cell repertoires in COVID-19. Some clones are missing from TCRdb's copy, which holds only in-frame ones; the method was immunoSEQ multiplex PCR. Altogether about 190,000 clones are present, roughly 89% being singletons, with the ten largest covering 0.62%. The material sequenced was peripheral blood. The source is a man over 45 with acute or convalescent COVID-19. CDR3s include the opening cysteine and the closing phenylalanine or tryptophan. D genes are given only for firm matches. Clone sizes are given selectively: once, few, many, or a class where the clone is expanded.

d_call: TRBD2
clone_size: .
v_call: TRBV7-9
j_call: TRBJ2-1
cdr3_aa: CASSLTAGGVYNEQFF
cdr3_nt: TGTGCCAGCAGCTTAACAGCGGGAGGAGTATACAATGAGCAGTTCTTC

d_call: .
clone_size: .
v_call: TRBV28
j_call: TRBJ1-1
cdr3_aa: CASSVPSAGNTEAFF
cdr3_nt: TGTGCCAGCAGTGTTCCCTCTGCGGGAAACACTGAAGCTTTCTTT

d_call: TRBD1
clone_size: .
v_call: TRBV28
j_call: TRBJ1-2
cdr3_aa: CASSLIGDRAYGYTF
cdr3_nt: TGTGCCAGCAGTTTAATTGGGGACAGGGCTTATGGCTACACCTTC

d_call: .
clone_size: .
v_call: TRBV5-8
j_call: TRBJ1-5
cdr3_aa: CASSLGRSSNQPQHF
cdr3_nt: TGTGCCAGCAGCTTGGGGAGGAGTAGCAATCAGCCCCAGCATTTT

d_call: TRBD1
clone_size: once
v_call: TRBV19
j_call: TRBJ1-2
cdr3_aa: CASRDRGGNYGYTF
cdr3_nt: TGTGCCAGTAGGGACAGGGGTGGAAACTATGGCTACACCTTC

d_call: TRBD1
clone_size: .
v_call: TRBV3-1/TRBV3-2
j_call: TRBJ2-1
cdr3_aa: CASAGQGFNEQFF
cdr3_nt: TGTGCCAGCGCGGGACAGGGCTTCAATGAGCAGTTCTTC

d_call: TRBD1
clone_size: .
v_call: TRBV7-2
j_call: TRBJ2-7
cdr3_aa: CASSVGQGGISYEQYF
cdr3_nt: TGTGCCAGCAGCGTCGGACAGGGGGGAATCTCCTACGAGCAGTACTTC

d_call: .
clone_size: .
v_call: TRBV7-9
j_call: TRBJ2-5
cdr3_aa: CASSFETPGGQETQYF
cdr3_nt: TGTGCCAGCAGCTTCGAGACCCCAGGTGGGCAAGAGACCCAGTACTTC

d_call: .
clone_size: .
v_call: TRBV30
j_call: TRBJ1-4
cdr3_aa: CAWGTGLLEKLFF
cdr3_nt: TGTGCCTGGGGTACGGGACTCCTTGAAAAACTGTTTTTT

d_call: .
clone_size: .
v_call: TRBV19
j_call: TRBJ2-1
cdr3_aa: CASSDWGEFLNEQFF
cdr3_nt: TGTGCCAGTAGTGATTGGGGGGAGTTCTTGAATGAGCAGTTCTTC

d_call: .
clone_size: .
v_call: TRBV5-5
j_call: TRBJ1-3
cdr3_aa: CASSLAQHSGNTIYF
cdr3_nt: TGTGCCAGCAGCTTGGCACAGCACTCTGGAAACACCATATATTTT

d_call: .
clone_size: .
v_call: TRBV3-1/TRBV3-2
j_call: TRBJ2-3
cdr3_aa: CASRGSTDTQYF
cdr3_nt: TGTGCCAGCCGGGGAAGCACAGATACGCAGTATTTT

d_call: .
clone_size: .
v_call: TRBV5-1
j_call: TRBJ1-4
cdr3_aa: CASSLVPGEEKLFF
cdr3_nt: TGCGCCAGCAGCTTGGTGCCAGGGGAGGAAAAACTGTTTTTT

d_call: TRBD1
clone_size: .
v_call: TRBV7-6
j_call: TRBJ1-6
cdr3_aa: CASSSTGESPLHF
cdr3_nt: TGTGCCAGCAGCTCGACAGGGGAGTCACCCCTCCACTTT

d_call: TRBD2
clone_size: .
v_call: TRBV24-1
j_call: TRBJ2-1
cdr3_aa: CAISGGSYNEQFF
cdr3_nt: TGTGCCATTTCGGGGGGTTCCTACAATGAGCAGTTCTTC

d_call: .
clone_size: .
v_call: TRBV9
j_call: TRBJ1-1
cdr3_aa: CASSDDPGTEAFF
cdr3_nt: TGTGCCAGCAGCGACGACCCGGGCACTGAAGCTTTCTTT

d_call: TRBD2
clone_size: .
v_call: TRBV7-3
j_call: TRBJ2-1
cdr3_aa: CASSLGTSGDQFF
cdr3_nt: TGTGCCAGCAGCTTAGGGACTAGCGGAGACCAGTTCTTC

d_call: .
clone_size: once
v_call: TRBV27
j_call: TRBJ1-5
cdr3_aa: CASSPALQGNQPQHF
cdr3_nt: TGTGCCAGCAGCCCTGCCCTACAGGGAAATCAGCCCCAGCATTTT

d_call: TRBD2
clone_size: .
v_call: TRBV4-1
j_call: TRBJ2-3
cdr3_aa: CASSPLGRLAGDTQYF
cdr3_nt: TGCGCCAGCAGCCCCTTAGGGCGACTAGCGGGAGATACGCAGTATTTT

d_call: .
clone_size: .
v_call: TRBV2
j_call: TRBJ2-5
cdr3_aa: CASTGNIMQETQYF
cdr3_nt: TGTGCCAGCACGGGGAACATCATGCAAGAGACCCAGTACTTC

d_call: TRBD2
clone_size: .
v_call: TRBV27
j_call: TRBJ2-1
cdr3_aa: CASSLRLAANNEQFF
cdr3_nt: TGTGCCAGCAGTTTACGACTAGCGGCGAACAATGAGCAGTTCTTC

d_call: TRBD1
clone_size: .
v_call: TRBV5-1
j_call: TRBJ2-5
cdr3_aa: CASSAPGQSETQYF
cdr3_nt: TGCGCCAGCAGCGCACCGGGACAGAGTGAGACCCAGTACTTC

d_call: .
clone_size: .
v_call: TRBV5-5
j_call: TRBJ1-1
cdr3_aa: CASSLVPESLTEAFF
cdr3_nt: TGTGCCAGCAGCTTGGTCCCGGAGAGCCTTACTGAAGCTTTCTTT

d_call: .
clone_size: .
v_call: TRBV6-4
j_call: TRBJ2-1
cdr3_aa: CASSDRDKGRHEQFF
cdr3_nt: TGTGCCAGCAGTGACCGGGACAAGGGGAGACATGAGCAGTTCTTC

d_call: TRBD1
clone_size: .
v_call: TRBV5-4
j_call: TRBJ2-5
cdr3_aa: CASNNRGETQYF
cdr3_nt: TGTGCCAGTAACAACAGGGGGGAGACCCAGTACTTC

d_call: TRBD1
clone_size: .
v_call: TRBV5-6
j_call: TRBJ1-3
cdr3_aa: CASSYRDRGNVWPGNTIYF
cdr3_nt: TGTGCCAGCAGCTACCGGGACAGGGGGAATGTTTGGCCTGGAAACACCATATATTTT

d_call: .
clone_size: .
v_call: TRBV6-2/TRBV6-3
j_call: TRBJ1-3
cdr3_aa: CASSRGGTDSGNTIYF
cdr3_nt: TGTGCCAGCAGCCGTGGGGGCACAGACTCTGGAAACACCATATATTTT

d_call: TRBD1
clone_size: .
v_call: TRBV19
j_call: TRBJ1-1
cdr3_aa: CASSIDRGGTEAFF
cdr3_nt: TGTGCCAGTAGTATCGACAGGGGAGGTACTGAAGCTTTCTTT

d_call: .
clone_size: .
v_call: TRBV5-4
j_call: TRBJ1-1
cdr3_aa: CASSLGGRGSRTEAFF
cdr3_nt: TGTGCCAGCAGCTTGGGTGGCAGGGGTAGTCGGACTGAAGCTTTCTTT

d_call: TRBD1
clone_size: .
v_call: TRBV28
j_call: TRBJ1-2
cdr3_aa: CASSTGQGFNGYTF
cdr3_nt: TGTGCCAGCAGTACCGGACAGGGCTTTAATGGCTACACCTTC

d_call: .
clone_size: .
v_call: TRBV15
j_call: TRBJ1-3
cdr3_aa: CATSRDRNTIYF
cdr3_nt: TGTGCCACCAGCAGAGATCGGAACACCATATATTTT

d_call: TRBD2
clone_size: .
v_call: TRBV12-5
j_call: TRBJ2-1
cdr3_aa: CASGLVPFGRMVSNEQFF
cdr3_nt: TGTGCTAGTGGTTTGGTCCCATTCGGGAGGATGGTCTCCAATGAGCAGTTCTTC

d_call: .
clone_size: .
v_call: TRBV27
j_call: TRBJ1-5
cdr3_aa: CASSLGHNQPQHF
cdr3_nt: TGTGCCAGCAGTTTAGGACACAATCAGCCCCAGCATTTT

d_call: .
clone_size: .
v_call: TRBV27
j_call: TRBJ2-3
cdr3_aa: CASKLWSTDTQYF
cdr3_nt: TGTGCCAGCAAGTTGTGGAGTACAGATACGCAGTATTTT

d_call: .
clone_size: .
v_call: TRBV7-2
j_call: TRBJ2-2
cdr3_aa: CASQGEKLNTGELFF
cdr3_nt: TGTGCCAGCCAAGGGGAAAAGTTGAACACCGGGGAGCTGTTTTTT

d_call: .
clone_size: .
v_call: TRBV19
j_call: TRBJ1-5
cdr3_aa: CASSIEGHGTNQPQHF
cdr3_nt: TGTGCCAGTAGTATTGAGGGCCACGGGACAAATCAGCCCCAGCATTTT

d_call: .
clone_size: .
v_call: TRBV5-1
j_call: TRBJ2-1
cdr3_aa: CATWLEGNHEQFF
cdr3_nt: TGCGCCACCTGGTTGGAGGGGAACCATGAGCAGTTCTTC

d_call: .
clone_size: .
v_call: TRBV28
j_call: TRBJ1-2
cdr3_aa: CASSPAEGSGYGYTF
cdr3_nt: TGTGCCAGCAGTCCTGCGGAGGGCTCTGGATATGGCTACACCTTC

d_call: .
clone_size: .
v_call: TRBV6-5
j_call: TRBJ2-1
cdr3_aa: CASRTGTWGTEQFF
cdr3_nt: TGTGCCAGCAGGACGGGCACTTGGGGCACTGAGCAGTTCTTC

d_call: TRBD1
clone_size: once
v_call: TRBV4-3
j_call: TRBJ2-2
cdr3_aa: CASSQNQGETGELFF
cdr3_nt: TGCGCCAGCAGCCAAAACCAGGGGGAAACCGGGGAGCTGTTTTTT

d_call: .
clone_size: .
v_call: TRBV7-8
j_call: TRBJ1-5
cdr3_aa: CASSYLFGTLNQPQHF
cdr3_nt: TGTGCCAGCAGCTACCTCTTCGGGACACTTAACCAGCCCCAGCATTTT

d_call: .
clone_size: .
v_call: TRBV19
j_call: TRBJ2-5
cdr3_aa: CASRSRRGLGQETQYF
cdr3_nt: TGTGCCAGTAGATCACGGAGGGGCCTGGGGCAAGAGACCCAGTACTTC

d_call: .
clone_size: .
v_call: TRBV5-1
j_call: TRBJ2-7
cdr3_aa: CASSFGTLRSSYEQYF
cdr3_nt: TGCGCCAGCAGCTTCGGAACACTTAGGAGCTCCTACGAGCAGTACTTC

d_call: TRBD2
clone_size: .
v_call: TRBV29-1
j_call: TRBJ2-3
cdr3_aa: CSVDGSSGGLTTDTQYF
cdr3_nt: TGCAGCGTTGACGGGTCTAGCGGGGGTCTAACGACAGATACGCAGTATTTT

d_call: TRBD2
clone_size: .
v_call: TRBV7-2
j_call: TRBJ2-1
cdr3_aa: CASSLWGTSGTRGEQFF
cdr3_nt: TGTGCCAGCAGCTTATGGGGGACTAGCGGTACCCGGGGTGAGCAGTTCTTC

d_call: .
clone_size: .
v_call: TRBV19
j_call: TRBJ1-5
cdr3_aa: CASKLGGSNQPQHF
cdr3_nt: TGTGCCAGTAAGTTGGGGGGTAGCAATCAGCCCCAGCATTTT

d_call: .
clone_size: .
v_call: TRBV27
j_call: TRBJ2-3
cdr3_aa: CASSPDSFNRGTDTQYF
cdr3_nt: TGTGCCAGCAGTCCGGACTCCTTTAACCGAGGCACAGATACGCAGTATTTT

d_call: .
clone_size: .
v_call: TRBV19
j_call: TRBJ1-5
cdr3_aa: CASRNTRDREAQHF
cdr3_nt: TGTGCCAGTAGGAACACCAGGGACCGGGAGGCCCAGCATTTT

d_call: .
clone_size: .
v_call: TRBV5-1
j_call: TRBJ2-3
cdr3_aa: CASSLLGAPTPDTQYF
cdr3_nt: TGCGCCAGCAGCTTGCTGGGGGCCCCCACCCCAGATACGCAGTATTTT

d_call: .
clone_size: .
v_call: TRBV19
j_call: TRBJ1-5
cdr3_aa: CASSIELGNQPQHF
cdr3_nt: TGTGCCAGTAGTATAGAACTCGGGAATCAGCCCCAGCATTTT

d_call: .
clone_size: .
v_call: TRBV5-5
j_call: TRBJ2-3
cdr3_aa: CASSLVFAAATGQYF
cdr3_nt: TGTGCCAGCAGCTTGGTGTTCGCGGCGGCCACAGGGCAGTATTTT

d_call: TRBD2
clone_size: .
v_call: TRBV28
j_call: TRBJ2-2
cdr3_aa: CASSLSAGGTGELFF
cdr3_nt: TGTGCCAGCAGTTTATCGGCGGGGGGGACCGGGGAGCTGTTTTTT

d_call: TRBD1
clone_size: .
v_call: TRBV3-1/TRBV3-2
j_call: TRBJ1-6
cdr3_aa: CASSYRDRDNSPLHF
cdr3_nt: TGTGCCAGCAGCTACCGGGACAGGGACAATTCACCCCTCCACTTT

d_call: .
clone_size: .
v_call: TRBV2
j_call: TRBJ2-5
cdr3_aa: CASSDDRSREETQYF
cdr3_nt: TGTGCCAGCAGTGACGACAGGTCAAGAGAGGAGACCCAGTACTTC

d_call: .
clone_size: .
v_call: TRBV27
j_call: TRBJ2-7
cdr3_aa: CASTALAGSVQYF
cdr3_nt: TGTGCCAGCACAGCGCTAGCAGGCTCGGTGCAGTACTTC

d_call: .
clone_size: .
v_call: TRBV3-1/TRBV3-2
j_call: TRBJ1-6
cdr3_aa: CASSRGTGRQRNSPLHF
cdr3_nt: TGTGCCAGCAGCCGGGGCACAGGGCGGCAGAGGAATTCACCCCTCCACTTT

d_call: .
clone_size: .
v_call: TRBV12-3/TRBV12-4
j_call: TRBJ1-5
cdr3_aa: CASSLGLGQPQHF
cdr3_nt: TGTGCCAGCAGTTTGGGGCTGGGGCAGCCCCAGCATTTT

d_call: .
clone_size: once
v_call: TRBV5-8
j_call: TRBJ1-4
cdr3_aa: CASSGGTLTNEKLFF
cdr3_nt: TGTGCCAGCAGCGGCGGGACTCTAACTAATGAAAAACTGTTTTTT

d_call: TRBD1
clone_size: .
v_call: TRBV18
j_call: TRBJ1-5
cdr3_aa: CASSPRGQGNQPQHF
cdr3_nt: TGTGCCAGCTCACCTCGGGGACAGGGCAATCAGCCCCAGCATTTT

d_call: TRBD2
clone_size: .
v_call: TRBV10-3
j_call: TRBJ2-3
cdr3_aa: CAISTGLADTDTQYF
cdr3_nt: TGTGCCATCAGCACCGGACTAGCGGACACAGATACGCAGTATTTT